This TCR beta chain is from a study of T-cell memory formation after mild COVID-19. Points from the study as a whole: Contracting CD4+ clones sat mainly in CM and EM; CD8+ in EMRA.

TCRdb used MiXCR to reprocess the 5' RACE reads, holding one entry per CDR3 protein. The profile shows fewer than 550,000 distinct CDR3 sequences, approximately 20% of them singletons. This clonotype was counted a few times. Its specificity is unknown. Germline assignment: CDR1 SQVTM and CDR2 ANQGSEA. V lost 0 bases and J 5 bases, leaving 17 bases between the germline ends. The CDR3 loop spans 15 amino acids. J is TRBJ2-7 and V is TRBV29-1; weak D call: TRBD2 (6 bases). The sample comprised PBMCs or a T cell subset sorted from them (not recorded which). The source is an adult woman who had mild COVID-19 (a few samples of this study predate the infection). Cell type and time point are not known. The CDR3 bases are TGCAGCGTTGAAGATTCGGGGGAGTGGGGAAACGAGCAGTACTTC. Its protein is CSVEDSGEWGNEQYF.